This TCR beta chain derives from a study of T cell responses to AZD1222 COVID-19 vaccine. Study-wide points: Nearly half of spike-specific TCRs reportedly target unmutated variant regions. Spike-specific TCR breadth and depth both grew after two AZD1222 doses. Among the donors, most were white British and more were female, and clonal diversity was possibly underestimated.

On this clone itself: Its antigen is not identified.

Profiling relied on immunoSEQ multiplex PCR, and the TCRdb table lists in-frame clones only, not all of them. The data show approximately 99,000 clones, roughly nine tenths seen once. Germline loops: CDR1 SGHRS, CDR2 YFSETQ. The CDR3 spans 16 residues. V was clipped by 2 bases and J by 2 bases, with 15 bases between them. The chain carries TRBV5-1 and TRBJ2-3; D is possibly TRBD2 (5 bases). The sequencing used peripheral blood, collected 28 days after the second AZD1222 dose. The receptor's source is an adult who received the AZD1222 COVID-19 vaccine. CDR3 loop: CASSFGRQRYTDTQYF. The CDR3 region has the DNA TGCGCCAGCAGCTTTGGTAGGCAGCGGTACACAGATACGCAGTATTTT.